This entry lists 14 T cell receptor beta chains sequenced from one sample in a study of tumor-infiltrating lymphocytes in primary liver carcinoma. Total RNA (around 500 ng) served as template for TCR beta cDNA synthesis primed by a constant-region primer. Libraries of TCR beta came from three nested multiplex PCR rounds with slightly modified ARM-PCR. Two initial PCR rounds of around 9 cycles each paired TRBV1-TRBV30 forward primers with a C-beta reverse primer. One entry per CDR3 protein, called by TCRdb with MiXCR from the multiplex PCR reads. The repertoire holds under 130,000 distinct CDR3 sequences, with around 80% as singletons. Co-extracting RNA and DNA was done with about 20-34 mg of unsorted bulk tissue as input. Sequencing used liver tumor tissue from sampling region 3. Documented subset: tumor region T3, left-lateral pole. The receptors shown here come from a man between 35 and 55 years old with primary liver carcinoma and hepatitis B virus infection.

As concerns this clonotype: At one end the junction does not follow the germline gene, possibly because of a read error. The J gene is TRBJ2-1, the V gene TRBV6-5; 9 positions agree with TRBD1. This CDR3 is built from 15 residues. The germline CDR1 and CDR2 sequences are MNHEY and SVGAGI. The chain's CDR3 is CASTPLGQGGNEQSF. Here the CDR3 DNA reads TGTGCCAGCACCCCCCTGGGACAGGGTGGCAATGAGCAGTCCTTC.

In regard to this clonotype: This CDR3 fails to terminate in the conserved phenylalanine or tryptophan, so it likely reflects a read error. The chain employs TRBV4-2 and TRBJ2-6; D possibly uses TRBD1 or TRBD2 (5 bases each). CDR1 is LGHNA and CDR2 is YNFKEQ in the germline V gene. CDR3 length equals 15 residues. This CDR3 is CASRPGTAGTNVLTV. The CDR3 DNA follows: TGTGCCAGCAGACCCGGGACGGCTGGGACCAACGTCCTGACTGTC.

At least ten counts were recorded for this clonotype. The chain couples TRBV6-2 or TRBV6-3 to TRBJ2-5; possibly TRBD1 for D (5 bases). Looked up from germline, CDR1 is MNHEY and CDR2 is SVGEGT. This CDR3 is 12 amino acids long. V lost 0 bases to trimming and J lost 9 bases, with 8 bases between them. The CDR3 loop reads CASSYSLGPQYF. DNA for the CDR3: TGTGCCAGCAGTTACTCCCTGGGGCCCCAGTACTTC.

In the case of this clonotype: The junction shows a germline mismatch at one end, possibly a read error. The rearrangement links TRBV6-1 to TRBJ2-1, with D possibly called TRBD1 or TRBD2 (6 bases each). The germline V gene encodes CDR1 MNHNS and CDR2 SASEGT. The CDR3 loop spans 16 amino acids. The CDR3 sequence: CAISQPTGRSYNEHFF. Here the CDR3 DNA reads TGTGCCATCAGTCAGCCTACAGGGAGGTCCTACAATGAGCACTTCTTC.

This clonotype was recorded only once. The junction shows a germline mismatch at one end, possibly a read error. The gene calls are TRBV28 and TRBJ2-6; 7 positions agree with TRBD1. The germline CDR1 and CDR2 sequences are MDHEN and SYDVKM. This CDR3 has 17 amino acids. The DNA of the CDR3 is TGTGTCAGCAGCCAAGCCCGGGACAGCTCTGGGGCCAACGTCCTGACATTC. This encodes CVSSQARDSSGANVLTF.

In the case of this clonotype: One end of the junction fails to match germline, which may point to a read error. CDR3 residues: CTSSSLPLSAGIDTQYF. The CDR3 DNA sequence: TGTACCAGCAGTTCACTCCCCCTAAGCGCGGGGATAGATACGCAGTATTTT. The chain carries TRBV6-5 and TRBJ2-3; tentative D call: TRBD2 (6 bases). Germline loops: CDR1 MNHEY, CDR2 SVGAGI. The CDR3 loop spans 17 amino acids.

For this clonotype: A read error may explain this, as a much larger clone is one base away. The V call is TRBV28, the J call TRBJ2-1; D is unresolved. Germline CDR1 MDHEN, CDR2 SYDVKM. This CDR3 is 14 amino acids long. The ends were cut back, 6 bases at V and 3 bases at J, with 12 bases in the middle. CDR3 DNA: TGTGCCAGCAGGATGGATTTACACTACAATGAGCAGTTCTTC. Its translation: CASRMDLHYNEQFF.

On this clonotype itself: The CDR3 does not close with the conserved phenylalanine or tryptophan, likely indicating a read error. V gene TRBV29-1 combines with J gene TRBJ2-7; TRBD2 matches at 15 bases. CDR1 is SQVTM and CDR2 is ANQGSEA in the germline V gene. This CDR3 spans 14 amino acids. CDR3 nucleotides: TGCAGAGTCGGGACTAGCGGGAGGTTTGGGGAGCAGTACTTG. Residues: CRVGTSGRFGEQYL.

This clonotype was seen just once. One junction end does not reproduce the germline sequence, and a read error may be involved. V is TRBV30 and J is TRBJ1-1; D gene uncertain. The CDR3 contains 13 residues. In germline, CDR1 is GTSNPN, CDR2 SVGIG (reference sequence). The CDR3 loop reads CTWSVIANTEVFF. In DNA, the CDR3 is TGTACCTGGAGTGTGATAGCGAACACTGAAGTTTTCTTT.

This clonotype was found once. Relative to the germline gene, one junction end is altered; a read error may explain this. The V gene is TRBV5-5, the J gene TRBJ1-1; D not resolved. The CDR3 length is 13 residues. The germline V gene has CDR1 SGHKS and CDR2 YYEKEE (reference sequence). Here the CDR3 reads CVSSFMAYTEAFF. CDR3 bases: TGTGTCAGCAGCTTTATGGCCTACACTGAAGCTTTCTTT.

About this clonotype itself: Because the CDR3 is missing its conserved closing phenylalanine or tryptophan, this is likely a read error. J is TRBJ1-5 and V is TRBV7-8; the match to TRBD1 covers 7 bases. This CDR3 is built from 15 residues. V trimming: 6 bases; J trimming: 5 bases; junction bases outside the gene matches: 10. The V gene's germline CDR1 is SGHVS and CDR2 FQNEAQ. CDR3 residues: CASSLTRDSYQPQHY. CDR3 nucleotides: TGTGCCAGCAGTTTGACTCGGGACAGCTATCAGCCCCAGCATTAT.

Comments on this clonotype: A read error may produce the germline difference seen at one junction end. The chain uses TRBV6-5 and TRBJ2-2; TRBD1 or TRBD2 may be the D gene (5 bases each). CDR1 and CDR2 from the germline V gene are MNHEY and SVGAGI. This CDR3 is built from 13 residues. This chain's CDR3 is CASSYQDIGELLF. CDR3 nucleotide sequence: TGTGCCAGCAGTTACCAGGACATCGGGGAGCTGTTATTT.

In regard to this clonotype: The junction differs from germline at one of its ends, possibly a read error. V is TRBV29-1 and J is TRBJ1-2; D not certain. This CDR3 region has 11 residues. Germline V lookup: CDR1 SQVTM, CDR2 ANQGSEA. The chain's CDR3 is CGVVGPYGYTF. The CDR3 DNA reads TGTGGCGTTGTAGGGCCCTATGGCTACACCTTC.

On this clonotype: A clone one base away is much larger, so this may be a read error. V usage is TRBV29-1 and J usage is TRBJ2-6; no definite D call. The germline gives CDR1 SQVTM, CDR2 ANQGSEA. The CDR3 totals 15 residues. The CDR3 DNA reads TGCAACGTTGAATTGACAAACTCTGGGGCCAACGTCCTGACTTTC. This codes for CNVELTNSGANVLTF.